Shown below are 6 T cell receptor beta chains from a single sample sequenced in a study of monozygotic twins with inflammatory bowel disease. TCRdb reanalyzed the 5' RACE reads, giving one entry per CDR3 protein sequence and no DNA. In all, the sample yields around 210,000 distinct CDR3 sequences. The sequencing sample was made of blood. These TCRs come from a human donor with ulcerative colitis or Crohn's disease, or a healthy co-twin of an affected twin (not recorded which).

The chain combines TRBV7-2 with TRBJ2-5; TCRdb selects TRBD1, and the lack of DNA leaves this call unchecked. Germline V gives CDR1 SGHTA, CDR2 FQGNSA. The CDR3 has 13 amino acids. The CDR3 loop is CASSGEFGETQYF.

The genes are TRBV20-1 and TRBJ2-3; the TCRdb D gene call, TRBD2, has no DNA to confirm it. Germline lookup yields CDR1 DFQATT and CDR2 SNEGSKA (reference sequence). CDR3 size: 18 residues. This CDR3 is CSARVPGLAGGPGDTQYF.

CDR3 sequence: CSVLSSSPLHF. The rearrangement links TRBV20-1 to TRBJ1-6. CDR3 length: 11 residues. In germline, CDR1 is DFQATT, CDR2 SNEGSKA (reference sequence).

This chain connects TRBV4-3 to TRBJ1-5; the D call of TRBD1 rests on TCRdb alone, since no DNA is present to check it. The CDR3 loop spans 16 amino acids. The germline V gene has CDR1 LGHNA and CDR2 YSLEER. The CDR3 sequence: CASSQDLAQGRQPQHF.

The chain has TRBV7-2 and TRBJ1-1; TCRdb names TRBD1, which stays unverified in the absence of DNA. The CDR3 has 17 amino acids. The germline V gene has CDR1 SGHTA and CDR2 FQGNSA. CDR3 region: CASSFRGRMGLNTEAFF. Complete variable domain (other parts from reference TRBV7-2 and TRBJ1-1): GAGVSQSPSNKVTEKGKDVELRCDPISGHTALYWYRQSLGQGLEFLIYFQGNSAPDKSGLPSDRFSAERTGGSVSTLTIQRTQQEDSAVYLCASSFRGRMGLNTEAFFGQGTRLTVV.

The chain recombines TRBV5-1 with TRBJ2-1; TCRdb indicates TRBD2, and absent DNA this call remains unverified. Germline-derived CDR1 and CDR2 are SGHRS and YFSETQ. The CDR3 has 15 residues. Here the CDR3 reads CASSLELGTYNEQFF.